This TCR beta chain was sequenced in a study of CD8 T cells in Susac syndrome. Random hexamers primed reverse transcription of about 0.45 to 1 ug RNA. With immunoSEQ multiplex PCR, TCR beta CDR3 was amplified across 54 Vbeta and 13 Jbeta. One entry per CDR3 protein results from TCRdb running MiXCR on the immunoSEQ multiplex PCR reads. The sample yields about 160,000 distinct CDR3 sequences, about 92% seen once. Isolation of CD8+ and CD4+ T cells was performed negatively, whereas enrichment of TEMRA cells was done by FACS. The source is a human donor in good health. Sequencing was done on a sample of CD4+ T cells from PBMCs.

The CDR3 DNA sequence: TGTGCCAGCAGCCTCCCCGTAGGGACGCAGTATTTT. Its translation: CASSLPVGTQYF. The chain is built from TRBV3-1 and TRBJ2-3, with D unresolved. The CDR3 totals 12 residues. The ends were cut back, 4 bases at V and 9 bases at J, with 11 bases in the middle. CDR1 is LGHDT, CDR2 YNNKEL, per germline (reference sequence).